This T cell receptor (beta chain) originates from a study of blood T cell repertoires in COVID-19. Study-wide context: Acute-phase and convalescent COVID-19 samples originated in the United States, Italy and Spain. PBMCs, B-cell-depleted T cells, or T cells were the source of the cDNA or gDNA that made up the material.

Authors' data handling: Reference gene primer amplification gave nucleated cell count estimates. This table comes from immunoSEQ multiplex PCR, and its TCRdb copy is limited to in-frame clones, with some not included. V and J calls and clone size are copied from that table; D and trimming were computed from the DNA. This table has over 20,000 clones, about 91% appearing once. V shed 3 bases and J 8 bases; nucleotides not matched to a gene: 8. The germline gives CDR1 KGHSH, CDR2 LQKENI. CDR3 length equals 14 residues. The chain carries TRBV18 and TRBJ1-1; 8 bases align to TRBD1. The specimen was peripheral blood. The clonotype was recovered from a man aged 70 or older with active COVID-19. This CDR3 is CASSPIGQGVEAFF. In DNA form, the CDR3 reads TGTGCCAGCTCACCGATCGGACAGGGCGTAGAAGCTTTCTTT.